The source of this TCR beta chain is a study of blood T cell repertoires in COVID-19. Across the whole study: Italy, Spain and the United States were the sources of the convalescent and acute COVID-19 samples.

Profiled with immunoSEQ multiplex PCR; TCRdb holds only in-frame clones, not every one. The repertoire holds under 350,000 clones, with 75% to 95% as singletons. The germline V gene encodes CDR1 SGHRS and CDR2 YFSETQ. The CDR3 runs to 15 residues. V was pared by 7 bases and J by 5 bases, with 21 bases between. This chain connects TRBV5-1 to TRBJ2-5; a possible D gene is TRBD2 (6 bases). Sequencing was performed on peripheral blood. This TCR was sampled from a woman aged 25 to 45 with COVID-19, enrolled during active disease. As DNA, the CDR3 is TGCGCCAGCGGTCCCGGTGGAGGGGCGGGGGAGACCCAGTACTTC. Translating gives CASGPGGGAGETQYF. The whole variable domain, filled in from reference TRBV5-1 and TRBJ2-5, reads KAGVTQTPRYLIKTRGQQVTLSCSPISGHRSVSWYQQTPGQGLQFLFEYFSETQRNKGNFPGRFSGRQFSNSRSEMNVSTLELGDSALYLCASGPGGGAGETQYFGPGTRLLVL.